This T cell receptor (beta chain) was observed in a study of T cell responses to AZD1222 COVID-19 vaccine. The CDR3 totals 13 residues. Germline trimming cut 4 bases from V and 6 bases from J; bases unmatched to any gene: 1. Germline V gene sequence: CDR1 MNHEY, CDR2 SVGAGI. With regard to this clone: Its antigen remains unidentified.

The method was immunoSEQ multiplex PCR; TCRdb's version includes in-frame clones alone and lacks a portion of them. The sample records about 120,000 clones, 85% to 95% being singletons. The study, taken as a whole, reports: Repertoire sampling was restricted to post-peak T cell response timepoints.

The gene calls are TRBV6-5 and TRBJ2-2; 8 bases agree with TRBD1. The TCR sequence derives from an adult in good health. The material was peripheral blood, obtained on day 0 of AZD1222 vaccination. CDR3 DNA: TGTGCCAGCAGTTCGGACAGGGCCGGGGAGCTGTTTTTT. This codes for CASSSDRAGELFF.